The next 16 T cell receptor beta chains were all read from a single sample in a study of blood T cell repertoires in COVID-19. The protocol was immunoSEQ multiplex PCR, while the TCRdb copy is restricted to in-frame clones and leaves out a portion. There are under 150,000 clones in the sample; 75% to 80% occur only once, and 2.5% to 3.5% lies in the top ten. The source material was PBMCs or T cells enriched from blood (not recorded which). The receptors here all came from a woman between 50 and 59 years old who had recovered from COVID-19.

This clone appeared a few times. The chain's CDR3 is CASTTPSFPYEQYF. Written as DNA, the CDR3 is TGTGCCAGTACCACTCCTTCCTTCCCCTACGAGCAGTACTTC. The gene calls are TRBV19 and TRBJ2-7; D gene unclear. The CDR3 sequence is 14 residues long. Germline V gives CDR1 LNHDA, CDR2 SQIVND (reference sequence). Trimming pared 7 bases from V and 2 bases from J, leaving 15 bases between.

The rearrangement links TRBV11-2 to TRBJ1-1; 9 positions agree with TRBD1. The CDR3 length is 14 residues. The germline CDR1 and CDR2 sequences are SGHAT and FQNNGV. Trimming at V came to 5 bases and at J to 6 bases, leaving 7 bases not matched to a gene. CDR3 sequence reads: CASSIGTGNSEAFF. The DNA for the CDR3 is TGTGCCAGCAGCATCGGGACAGGGAATTCTGAAGCTTTCTTT.

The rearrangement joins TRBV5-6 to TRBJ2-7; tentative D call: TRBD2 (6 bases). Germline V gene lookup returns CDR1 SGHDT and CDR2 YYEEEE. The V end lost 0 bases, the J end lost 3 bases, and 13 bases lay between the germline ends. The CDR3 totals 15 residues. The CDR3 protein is CASSLGRGLDYEQYF. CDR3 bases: TGTGCCAGCAGCTTGGGGCGGGGATTGGACTACGAGCAGTACTTC.

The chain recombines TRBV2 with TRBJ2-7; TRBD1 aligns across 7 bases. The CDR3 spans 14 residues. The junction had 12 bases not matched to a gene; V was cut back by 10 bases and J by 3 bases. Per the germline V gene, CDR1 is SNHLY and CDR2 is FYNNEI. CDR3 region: CATSLGTVGYEQYF. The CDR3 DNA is TGTGCCACCTCTCTCGGGACAGTGGGCTACGAGCAGTACTTC.

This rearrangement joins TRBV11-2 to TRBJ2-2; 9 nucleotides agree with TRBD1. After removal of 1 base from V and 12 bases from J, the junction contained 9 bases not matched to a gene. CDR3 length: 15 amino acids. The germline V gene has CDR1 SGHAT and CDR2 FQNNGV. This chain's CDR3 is CASSLGTGVGLKLFF. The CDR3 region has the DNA TGTGCCAGCAGCTTAGGGACAGGGGTAGGACTTAAGCTGTTTTTT.

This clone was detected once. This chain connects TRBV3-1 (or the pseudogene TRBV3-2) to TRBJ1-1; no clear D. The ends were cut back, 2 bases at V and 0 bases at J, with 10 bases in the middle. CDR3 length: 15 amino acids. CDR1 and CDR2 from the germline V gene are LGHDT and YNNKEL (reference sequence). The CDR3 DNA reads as TGTGCCAGCAGCCAAAAGCGACTTTTGAACACTGAAGCTTTCTTT. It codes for CASSQKRLLNTEAFF.

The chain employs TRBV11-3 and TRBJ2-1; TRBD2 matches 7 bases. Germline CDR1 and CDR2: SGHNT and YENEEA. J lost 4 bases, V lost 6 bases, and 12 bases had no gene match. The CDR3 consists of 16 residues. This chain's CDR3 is CASSTGYREVYNEQFF. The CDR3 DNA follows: TGTGCCAGCAGTACCGGATACCGGGAGGTGTACAATGAGCAGTTCTTC.

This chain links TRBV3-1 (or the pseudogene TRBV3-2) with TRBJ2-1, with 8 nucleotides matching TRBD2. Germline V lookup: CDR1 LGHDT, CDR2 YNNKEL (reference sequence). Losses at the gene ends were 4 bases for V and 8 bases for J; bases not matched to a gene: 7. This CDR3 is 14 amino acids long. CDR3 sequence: CASSRTGGVYEQFF. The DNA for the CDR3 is TGTGCCAGCAGCCGCACGGGAGGGGTGTATGAGCAGTTCTTC.

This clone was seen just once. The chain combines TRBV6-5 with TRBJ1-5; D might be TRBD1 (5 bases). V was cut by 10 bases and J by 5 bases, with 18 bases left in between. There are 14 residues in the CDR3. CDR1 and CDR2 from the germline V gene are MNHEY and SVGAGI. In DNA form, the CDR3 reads TGTGCCACAGGGATTTCCCTGGGGTATCAGCCCCAGCATTTT. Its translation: CATGISLGYQPQHF.

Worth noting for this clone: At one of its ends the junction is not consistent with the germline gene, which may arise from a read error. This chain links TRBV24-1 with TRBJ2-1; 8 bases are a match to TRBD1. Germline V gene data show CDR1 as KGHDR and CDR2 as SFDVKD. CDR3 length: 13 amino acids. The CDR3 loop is CATSARTGSKAVF. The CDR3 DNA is TGTGCCACCAGTGCGAGGACAGGGTCCAAGGCGGTCTTC.

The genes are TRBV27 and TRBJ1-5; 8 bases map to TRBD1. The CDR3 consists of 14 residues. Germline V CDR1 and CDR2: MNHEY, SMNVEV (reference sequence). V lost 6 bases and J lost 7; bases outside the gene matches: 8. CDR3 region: CASSKTGVLQPQHF. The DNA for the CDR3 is TGTGCCAGCAGCAAGACAGGGGTTCTCCAGCCCCAGCATTTT.

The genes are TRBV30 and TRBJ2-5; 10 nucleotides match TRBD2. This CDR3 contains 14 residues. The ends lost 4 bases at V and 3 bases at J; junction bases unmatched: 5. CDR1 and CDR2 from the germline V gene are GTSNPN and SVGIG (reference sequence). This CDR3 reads CAWIPGLAKETQYF. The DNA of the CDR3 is TGTGCCTGGATCCCGGGACTAGCGAAAGAGACCCAGTACTTC.

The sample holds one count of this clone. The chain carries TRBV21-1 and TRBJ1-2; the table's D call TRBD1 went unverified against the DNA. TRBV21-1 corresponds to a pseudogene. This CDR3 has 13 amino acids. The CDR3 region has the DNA TGTGCCAGCAGCATTCCAGGGAACTATGGCTACACCTTC. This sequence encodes CASSIPGNYGYTF.

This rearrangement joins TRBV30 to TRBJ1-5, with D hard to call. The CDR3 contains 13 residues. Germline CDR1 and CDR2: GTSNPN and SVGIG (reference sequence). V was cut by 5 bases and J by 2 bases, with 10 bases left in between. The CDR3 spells CAWAVEGNQPQHF. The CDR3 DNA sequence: TGTGCCTGGGCCGTCGAGGGCAATCAGCCCCAGCATTTT.

CDR3 sequence reads: CASSRTFSGNTIYF. CDR3 DNA: TGTGCCAGCAGCAGGACTTTCTCTGGAAACACCATATATTTT. V and J are TRBV6-5 and TRBJ1-3; D uncertain. Trimming took 6 bases from V and 0 from J, leaving 9 bases between them. CDR3 length: 14 amino acids. Germline loops: CDR1 MNHEY, CDR2 SVGAGI.

The CDR3 is CASSYGTVYEQYF. The CDR3 DNA follows: TGTGCCAGCAGCTACGGGACAGTCTACGAGCAGTACTTC. J is TRBJ2-7 and V is TRBV5-5, with 7 bases identical to TRBD1. This CDR3 comprises 13 residues. The germline gives CDR1 SGHKS, CDR2 YYEKEE (reference sequence). Trimming removed 3 bases from V and 3 bases from J; junction bases left unmatched: 3.